This T cell receptor (beta chain) was profiled in a study of cytomegalovirus exposure and HLA in healthy donors. CDR3 length equals 13 residues. Germline assignment: CDR1 MNHEY and CDR2 SMNVEV (reference sequence). V lost 0 bases and J 7 bases, leaving 9 bases between the germline ends. PCR was performed using 60 Vbeta and 13 Jbeta primers. The data were produced by immunoSEQ multiplex PCR, yet TCRdb's version contains in-frame clones alone and is incomplete. The sample has 100,000 or so clones, approximately 77% seen once. Source material: PBMCs. The receptor was derived from a male donor in good health and CMV-seropositive. This chain connects TRBV27 to TRBJ1-2, with D possibly being TRBD1 (6 bases). CDR3 amino acids: CASSLSGAGGYTF. CDR3 coding DNA: TGTGCCAGCAGTTTATCGGGGGCCGGTGGCTACACCTTC.